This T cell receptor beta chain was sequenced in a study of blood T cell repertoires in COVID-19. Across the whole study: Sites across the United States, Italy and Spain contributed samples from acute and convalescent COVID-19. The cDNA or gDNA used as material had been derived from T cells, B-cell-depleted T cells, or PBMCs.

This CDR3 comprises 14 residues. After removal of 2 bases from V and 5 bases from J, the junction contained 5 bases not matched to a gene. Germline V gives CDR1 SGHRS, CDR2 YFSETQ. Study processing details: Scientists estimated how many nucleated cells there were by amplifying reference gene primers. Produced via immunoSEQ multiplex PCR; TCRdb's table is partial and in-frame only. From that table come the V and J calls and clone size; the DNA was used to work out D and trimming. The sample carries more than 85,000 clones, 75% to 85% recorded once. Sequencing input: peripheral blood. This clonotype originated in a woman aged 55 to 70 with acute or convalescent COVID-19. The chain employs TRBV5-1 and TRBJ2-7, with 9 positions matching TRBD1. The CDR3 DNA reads TGCGCCAGCAGCTTACAGGGGGCTTTTGACGAGCAGTACTTC. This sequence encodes CASSLQGAFDEQYF.